The 27 T cell receptor beta chains reported below all come from one sample, sequenced in a study of control samples from healthy donors and cancer patients. Profiling relied on immunoSEQ multiplex PCR, and the TCRdb table lists in-frame clones only, not all of them. The data show 120,000 or so clones, about 90% seen once. The sample consisted of blood. The receptors stem from a man aged 60 to 75 in good health.

This clone was picked up a small number of times. The genes are TRBV6-5 and TRBJ2-7; TRBD1 agrees at 7 bases. Germline V gene lookup returns CDR1 MNHEY and CDR2 SVGAGI. This CDR3 has 15 amino acids. The junction had 8 bases not matched to a gene; V was cut back by 6 bases and J by 0 bases. CDR3 sequence reads: CASRHGTANSYEQYF. The CDR3 DNA follows: TGTGCCAGCAGACACGGGACAGCTAACTCCTACGAGCAGTACTTC.

The V gene is TRBV10-3, the J gene TRBJ1-6; D gene unclear. The CDR3 loop spans 13 amino acids. With 6 bases removed from V and 7 bases from J, the gap between germline ends came to 10 bases. Germline lookup yields CDR1 ENHRY and CDR2 SYGVKD. CDR3 sequence reads: CAISLAENSPLHF. The DNA of the CDR3 is TGTGCCATCAGCCTCGCGGAAAATTCACCCCTCCACTTT.

J is TRBJ2-4 and V is TRBV18; 9 bases map to TRBD2. Germline V lookup: CDR1 KGHSH, CDR2 LQKENI. The CDR3 totals 15 residues. The trim removed 4 bases at V and 8 bases at J, leaving 9 bases unmatched. CDR3 region: CASSLFAGGLDIQYF. In DNA form, the CDR3 reads TGTGCCAGCTCACTTTTCGCGGGGGGGCTGGACATTCAGTACTTC.

This chain connects TRBV6-5 to TRBJ1-1, with D hard to call. The CDR3 is 14 residues long. Germline CDR1 reads MNHEY; CDR2 reads SVGAGI. V was cut by 7 bases and J by 1 base, with 13 bases left in between. For the CDR3, the DNA is TGTGCCAGCACCAAGAATACCCCGAACACTGAAGCTTTCTTT. It encodes CASTKNTPNTEAFF.

This sequence joins TRBV5-1 and TRBJ2-1; maybe TRBD2 (6 bases). CDR3 length: 16 amino acids. Germline assignment: CDR1 SGHRS and CDR2 YFSETQ. V lost 0 bases to trimming and J lost 0 bases, with 10 bases between them. CDR3 nucleotides: TGCGCCAGCAGCTTGGTGGGCGGGACCTCCTACAATGAGCAGTTCTTC. Translation: CASSLVGGTSYNEQFF.

V and J are TRBV7-9 and TRBJ1-4; 9 nucleotides align to TRBD1. J was trimmed by 5 bases and V by 5 bases; bases with no gene match: 6. The CDR3 sequence is 15 residues long. Germline CDR1 SEHNR, CDR2 FQNEAQ (reference sequence). Here the CDR3 DNA reads TGTGCCAGCAGCCTCCGACAGGGGGTAAATGAAAAACTGTTTTTT. This sequence encodes CASSLRQGVNEKLFF.

In DNA, the CDR3 is TGCGCCAGCCAGCCGGACAGGGCGATCACCGGGGAGCTGTTTTTT. It specifies CASQPDRAITGELFF. This chain joins TRBV4-1 and TRBJ2-2; 8 bases are a match to TRBD1. After removal of 8 bases from V and 4 bases from J, the junction contained 9 bases not matched to a gene. The germline CDR1 and CDR2 sequences are MGHRA and YSYEKL. The CDR3 sequence is 15 residues long.

The chain joins TRBV28 to TRBJ1-2; 10 bases line up with TRBD1. The CDR3 contains 15 residues. Germline assignment: CDR1 MDHEN and CDR2 SYDVKM. With 8 bases clipped from V and 3 bases from J, the junction kept 9 bases outside the gene matches. In DNA form, the CDR3 reads TGTGCCAGCGGGACAGGGGCTTTTTTGGACTATGGCTACACCTTC. The encoded protein is CASGTGAFLDYGYTF.

This rearrangement joins TRBV10-3 to TRBJ1-6; D gene unclear. CDR1 and CDR2 (germline): ENHRY, SYGVKD. Trimming cost V 4 bases and J 7 bases, with 8 bases left between them. CDR3 length: 13 residues. CDR3 DNA: TGTGCCATCAGTGCTAGCGAAAATTCACCCCTCCACTTT. This translates into CAISASENSPLHF.

This rearrangement joins TRBV3-1 (or the pseudogene TRBV3-2) to TRBJ1-2; 8 nucleotides agree with TRBD1. CDR3 length equals 14 residues. Germline trimming cut 3 bases from V and 8 bases from J; bases unmatched to any gene: 8. Germline V gene sequence: CDR1 LGHDT, CDR2 YNNKEL (reference sequence). CDR3 amino acids: CASSHEGTGYGYTF. The CDR3 region has the DNA TGTGCCAGCAGCCACGAAGGGACAGGATACGGCTACACCTTC.

The J gene is TRBJ1-1, the V gene TRBV2, with D perhaps matching TRBD1 (5 bases). The CDR3 loop spans 17 amino acids. The V end was cut by 8 bases, the J end by 0 bases, with 22 bases between. Germline CDR1 reads SNHLY; CDR2 reads FYNNEI. The CDR3 DNA reads as TGTGCCAGCGGGACTGAGGATTCCCCCCTCATGAACACTGAAGCTTTCTTT. Translating it yields CASGTEDSPLMNTEAFF.

The genes are TRBV6-2 or TRBV6-3 and TRBJ1-1; no definite D call. The CDR3 consists of 16 residues. Germline V gene data show CDR1 as MNHEY and CDR2 as SVGEGT. V lost 5 bases, J lost 5 bases, and 21 bases lay in between. This chain's CDR3 is CASSNSPTVGGTEAFF. The CDR3, as DNA: TGTGCCAGCAGTAACAGCCCCACCGTCGGCGGGACTGAAGCTTTCTTT.

The V call is TRBV6-5, the J call TRBJ1-1; tentatively, D is TRBD1 (6 bases). Germline V gives CDR1 MNHEY, CDR2 SVGAGI. CDR3 length equals 16 residues. Trimming shortened V by 4 bases and J by 2 bases, and 17 bases separated the two germline ends. CDR3 region: CASSFGTLNTNTEAFF. CDR3 nucleotide sequence: TGTGCCAGCAGTTTCGGGACACTAAACACCAACACTGAAGCTTTCTTT.

The chain is built from TRBV9 and TRBJ1-1; D might be TRBD1 (5 bases). Trimming shortened V by 1 base and J by 2 bases, and 9 bases separated the two germline ends. The length of the CDR3 is 14 residues. Germline-derived CDR1 and CDR2 are SGDLS and YYNGEE. The CDR3 DNA reads TGTGCCAGCAGCGTACAGGGAAGCAACACTGAAGCTTTCTTT. Its protein product is CASSVQGSNTEAFF.

The chain uses TRBV7-9 and TRBJ1-5; D may be TRBD1 (6 bases). The CDR3 has 15 residues. Trimming shortened V by 4 bases and J by 4 bases, and 14 bases separated the two germline ends. CDR1 is SEHNR and CDR2 is FQNEAQ in the germline V gene (reference sequence). CDR3 loop: CASSSGEGSNQPQHF. In nucleotides, the CDR3 is TGTGCCAGCAGCTCAGGGGAGGGATCTAATCAGCCCCAGCATTTT.

The chain joins TRBV12-3 or TRBV12-4 to TRBJ1-2, with a tentative D call TRBD1 (5 bases). The CDR3 runs 13 residues. Trimming left V 6 bases short and J 4 bases short, with 12 bases between. Here the CDR3 reads CASSPYDSYGYTF. The CDR3 DNA reads TGTGCCAGCAGCCCATACGACAGCTATGGCTACACCTTC.

The chain combines TRBV27 with TRBJ2-1; D call uncertain. With 3 bases removed from V and 0 bases from J, the gap between germline ends came to 12 bases. The germline V gene has CDR1 MNHEY and CDR2 SMNVEV (reference sequence). CDR3 size: 16 residues. This CDR3 is CASSFLLGGSYNEQFF. The CDR3 DNA reads as TGTGCCAGCAGTTTCCTTCTCGGCGGCTCCTACAATGAGCAGTTCTTC.

The rearrangement uses TRBV2 and TRBJ2-2, with 9 bases fitting TRBD1. With 5 bases clipped from V and 8 bases from J, the junction kept 6 bases outside the gene matches. Germline CDR1 and CDR2: SNHLY and FYNNEI. The CDR3 has 14 amino acids. CDR3 residues: CASSRQGERGELFF. CDR3 coding DNA: TGTGCCAGCAGTAGACAGGGGGAAAGAGGGGAGCTGTTTTTT.

V is TRBV19 and J is TRBJ2-2; 7 bases map to TRBD1. The germline V gene encodes CDR1 LNHDA and CDR2 SQIVND (reference sequence). The CDR3 spans 14 residues. J was trimmed by 4 bases and V by 7 bases; bases with no gene match: 6. CDR3 nucleotides: TGTGCCAGTAAACGACAGGGTGGCACCGGGGAGCTGTTTTTT. It codes for CASKRQGGTGELFF.

The chain couples TRBV7-2 to TRBJ2-5; TRBD2 might be the D (7 bases). The CDR3 runs to 15 residues. Germline V gene lookup returns CDR1 SGHTA and CDR2 FQGNSA. The V gene lost 0 bases and the J gene lost 4 bases, with 12 bases spanning the gap. The CDR3 DNA follows: TGTGCCAGCAGCTTAGCCCCGGGGGGCAGAGAGACCCAGTACTTC. Translating it yields CASSLAPGGRETQYF.

V gene TRBV7-2 combines with J gene TRBJ1-6; 7 bases are shared with TRBD1. V was clipped by 4 bases and J by 11 bases; unmatched bases: 5. Germline CDR1 is SGHTA and CDR2 is FQGNSA. The CDR3 sequence is 13 residues long. The DNA of the CDR3 is TGTGCCAGCAGCTCCGACAGGGTGACACCCCTCCACTTT. It translates to CASSSDRVTPLHF.

This clone appeared once. The V and J genes are TRBV19 and TRBJ2-1, with D possibly matching TRBD2 (6 bases). The CDR3 length is 17 residues. Germline CDR1 is LNHDA and CDR2 is SQIVND (reference sequence). Trimming left V 4 bases short and J 3 bases short, with 19 bases between. CDR3 coding DNA: TGTGCCAGTAGTAGGGGAGGAGGGGTCCCACTCTACAATGAGCAGTTCTTC. Protein product: CASSRGGGVPLYNEQFF.

The rearrangement joins TRBV24-1 to TRBJ2-1; possibly TRBD2 for D (5 bases). Germline lookup yields CDR1 KGHDR and CDR2 SFDVKD. V dropped 5 bases and J dropped 2 bases, with 9 bases sitting between them. The CDR3 loop spans 14 amino acids. The CDR3, as DNA: TGTGCCACCAGTGGTCCGGGGACCTACAATGAGCAGTTCTTC. It yields the protein CATSGPGTYNEQFF.

This clone was observed a few times. The chain recombines TRBV9 with TRBJ2-1; D may be TRBD1 (6 bases). V was shortened by 4 bases and J by 5 bases, with 13 bases between the two germline ends. The CDR3 is made up of 14 amino acids. The germline gives CDR1 SGDLS, CDR2 YYNGEE. The CDR3 DNA sequence: TGTGCCAGCAGCTTTGGGACACTTAACAATGAGCAGTTCTTC. Its protein product is CASSFGTLNNEQFF.

The chain links TRBV5-8 to TRBJ2-7; 7 positions agree with TRBD1. V shed 0 bases, J shed 1 base, and the junction held 1 base outside the gene matches. CDR1 and CDR2 from the germline V gene are SGHTS and YDEGEE. The CDR3 runs to 14 residues. In DNA form, the CDR3 reads TGTGCCAGCAGCTTGGGACAGGGTTCCTACGAGCAGTACTTC. It translates to CASSLGQGSYEQYF.

This clone was detected once. The chain joins TRBV5-5 to TRBJ2-5; D gene unclear. The CDR3 spans 14 residues. V was shortened by 0 bases and J by 1 base, with 7 bases between the two germline ends. Germline V CDR1 and CDR2: SGHKS, YYEKEE (reference sequence). CDR3 bases: TGTGCCAGCAGCTTGGTATCCGGCCAAGAGACCCAGTACTTC. Residues: CASSLVSGQETQYF. Full variable domain (missing parts from reference TRBV5-5 and TRBJ2-5): DAGVTQSPTHLIKTRGQQVTLRCSPISGHKSVSWYQQVLGQGPQFIFQYYEKEERGRGNFPDRFSARQFPNYSSELNVNALLLGDSALYLCASSLVSGQETQYFGPGTRLLVL.

V usage is TRBV7-2 and J usage is TRBJ2-5; the match to TRBD2 covers 8 bases. CDR1 and CDR2 (germline): SGHTA, FQGNSA. The CDR3 is 14 amino acids. The V and J ends lost 4 bases and 4 bases, in that order; junction bases with no gene match: 5. CDR3 DNA sequence: TGTGCCAGCAGCTACAAGAGCGGGGGAGAGACCCAGTACTTC. It translates to CASSYKSGGETQYF.